These 17 T cell receptor beta chains were all obtained from the same sample, sequenced in a study of blood T cells in healthy people across ages. Sample-barcoded 5' priming and a J-beta primer mix drove a second PCR of 7 to 11 cycles. TCRdb independently ran MiXCR on the 5' RACE reads; one entry per CDR3 protein. The sample yields approximately 1,000,000 distinct CDR3 sequences, under 55% seen once. The material sequenced was blood. These receptors originate from an older woman in good health.

V and J are TRBV9 and TRBJ2-5; the match to TRBD2 covers 10 bases. The J call may be mistaken, given a closer DNA end match to TRBJ2-7. Germline CDR1 SGDLS, CDR2 YYNGEE. CDR3 length equals 15 residues. The CDR3 DNA reads TGTGCCAGCAGCAAAGGACTAGCGGTTTCCTACGAGCAGTACTTC. This encodes CASSKGLAVSYEQYF.

CDR3 protein: CASSRPSGGETQYF. The CDR3 DNA is TGCGCCAGCAGCCGCCCTAGCGGGGGAGAGACCCAGTACTTC. The rearrangement joins TRBV4-1 to TRBJ2-5, with 10 bases fitting TRBD2. The CDR3 runs to 14 residues. CDR1 is MGHRA, CDR2 YSYEKL, per germline. V shed 4 bases and J 4 bases; nucleotides not matched to a gene: 3.

The chain links TRBV5-1 to TRBJ2-2; 13 nucleotides align to TRBD2. Losses at the gene ends were 4 bases for V and 7 bases for J; bases not matched to a gene: 7. Germline lookup yields CDR1 SGHRS and CDR2 YFSETQ. The CDR3 runs to 16 residues. CDR3 DNA: TGCGCCAGCAGCCCGGGACTAGCGGGACTCGACGGGGAGCTGTTTTTT. This encodes CASSPGLAGLDGELFF.

V gene TRBV6-2 or TRBV6-3 combines with J gene TRBJ2-3; 12 bases line up with TRBD2. The V gene's germline CDR1 is MNHEY and CDR2 SVGEGT. The V segment lost 6 bases and the J segment 5 bases; nucleotides outside the gene matches: 12. The CDR3 has 17 residues. The DNA for the CDR3 is TGTGCCAGCAGCCTACCACCTAGCGGGAGGGCCAGAGATACGCAGTATTTT. Amino acid sequence: CASSLPPSGRARDTQYF.

This clonotype was counted ten times or more. V gene TRBV12-3 or TRBV12-4 combines with J gene TRBJ2-5; D remains ambiguous. CDR3 length: 13 amino acids. V lost 5 bases and J 2 bases, leaving 9 bases between the germline ends. The CDR3 reads CASSARTQETQYF. The CDR3 DNA reads TGTGCCAGCAGTGCTAGAACGCAAGAGACCCAGTACTTC.

This clonotype was observed a handful of times. The chain couples TRBV28 to TRBJ2-7, with TRBD1 identical over 8 bases. The CDR3 sequence is 15 residues long. After removal of 8 bases from V and 3 bases from J, the junction contained 12 bases not matched to a gene. Germline lookup yields CDR1 MDHEN and CDR2 SYDVKM. The CDR3 DNA sequence: TGTGCCAGCGGAGACACGACAGGGGCCCACTACGAGCAGTACTTC. Its translation: CASGDTTGAHYEQYF.

This clonotype has just a few counts. V and J are TRBV9 and TRBJ2-3; D unresolved. The CDR3 loop spans 16 amino acids. Germline V lookup: CDR1 SGDLS, CDR2 YYNGEE. V was shortened by 2 bases and J by 3 bases, with 16 bases between the two germline ends. The CDR3 here is CASSVRSRSPTDTQYF. The CDR3 DNA sequence: TGTGCCAGCAGCGTGCGATCACGAAGTCCTACAGATACGCAGTATTTT. Together with reference TRBV9 and TRBJ2-3, the CDR3 gives the full variable domain: DSGVTQTPKHLITATGQRVTLRCSPRSGDLSVYWYQQSLDQGLQFLIQYYNGEERAKGNILERFSAQQFPDLHSELNLSSLELGDSALYFCASSVRSRSPTDTQYFGPGTRLTVL.

This chain links TRBV20-1 with TRBJ1-5; D is unclear. The CDR3 contains 14 residues. V was cut by 3 bases and J by 3 bases, with 12 bases left in between. Germline loops: CDR1 DFQATT, CDR2 SNEGSKA (reference sequence). The CDR3 sequence is CSASPGFYNQPQHF. The CDR3 DNA is TGCAGTGCTAGCCCGGGGTTCTACAATCAGCCCCAGCATTTT.

CDR3 region: CASSLSSPWFGEQYF. CDR3 bases: TGTGCCAGCAGTTTGTCGTCGCCCTGGTTCGGTGAGCAGTACTTC. The chain carries TRBV27 and TRBJ2-5; D unresolved. V lost 3 bases and J lost 11, with 22 bases in between. Germline CDR1 is MNHEY and CDR2 is SMNVEV (reference sequence). The CDR3 sequence is 15 residues long.

The genes are TRBV20-1 and TRBJ1-2; D is possibly TRBD1 (6 bases). There are 13 residues in the CDR3. Trimming took off 6 bases at V and 8 bases at J, with 19 bases between the two ends. Germline V gene sequence: CDR1 DFQATT, CDR2 SNEGSKA (reference sequence). This chain's CDR3 is CSADPRGLDGYTF. The CDR3 coding sequence is TGCAGTGCAGATCCCCGGGGGCTAGACGGCTACACCTTC.

The chain links TRBV12-3 or TRBV12-4 to TRBJ2-5; TRBD1 aligns across 9 bases. The CDR3 covers 14 residues. Germline trimming cut 8 bases from V and 11 bases from J; bases unmatched to any gene: 15. The CDR3 coding sequence is TGTGCCAGCGGACGGACAGGGGCTAACAATGAGCAGTACTTC. Protein product: CASGRTGANNEQYF.

This chain uses TRBV3-1 with TRBJ2-3; 8 nucleotides agree with TRBD2. Trimming at V came to 2 bases and at J to 9 bases, leaving 10 bases not matched to a gene. In germline, CDR1 is LGHDT, CDR2 YNNKEL (reference sequence). The CDR3 consists of 15 residues. The CDR3 nucleotides are TGTGCCAGCAGCCAACTTAGCGGGATCGGGGACACGCAGTATTTT. This sequence encodes CASSQLSGIGDTQYF.

This clonotype was recorded at least ten times. The chain couples TRBV6-1 to TRBJ2-7, with 9 positions matching TRBD1. The length of the CDR3 is 15 residues. Germline CDR1 reads MNHNS; CDR2 reads SASEGT. V shed 3 bases, J shed 5 bases, and the junction held 8 bases outside the gene matches. The chain's CDR3 is CASSDTGQGSDEQYF. The DNA of the CDR3 is TGTGCCAGCAGTGACACGGGACAGGGATCCGACGAGCAGTACTTC.

The chain has TRBV20-1 and TRBJ2-1, with D hard to call. CDR3 length: 15 amino acids. CDR1 and CDR2 (germline): DFQATT, SNEGSKA (reference sequence). The ends were cut back, 1 base at V and 2 bases at J, with 12 bases in the middle. CDR3 loop: CSARGAAGTYNEQFF. In DNA, the CDR3 is TGCAGTGCTAGAGGTGCTGCTGGCACCTACAATGAGCAGTTCTTC.

This chain links TRBV7-2 with TRBJ2-5; 8 bases are a match to TRBD2. The CDR3 is made up of 16 amino acids. Germline V CDR1 and CDR2: SGHTA, FQGNSA. Losses at the gene ends were 1 base for V and 3 bases for J; bases not matched to a gene: 7. For the CDR3, the DNA is TGTGCCAGCAGCTTAGGAGTCGGGAGGGAGGAAGAGACCCAGTACTTC. Amino acids: CASSLGVGREEETQYF.

This clonotype was observed a handful of times. This rearrangement joins TRBV6-2 or TRBV6-3 to TRBJ1-2; unclear D gene. The CDR3 loop spans 12 amino acids. V gave up 6 bases and J gave up 0 bases, with 5 bases separating them. Germline V CDR1 and CDR2: MNHEY, SVGEGT. The CDR3, as DNA: TGTGCCAGCAGACAGCCTAACTATGGCTACACCTTC. It specifies CASRQPNYGYTF.

The rearrangement joins TRBV28 to TRBJ2-3; 10 bases are a match to TRBD2. Germline V gives CDR1 MDHEN, CDR2 SYDVKM. The J segment lost 5 bases and the V segment lost 7 bases, leaving 15 bases of the junction unmatched. The CDR3 sequence is 17 residues long. The CDR3 region has the DNA TGTGCCAGCACCCCGACAGGGAGGACTAGCGGACGAGATACGCAGTATTTT. The encoded protein is CASTPTGRTSGRDTQYF.